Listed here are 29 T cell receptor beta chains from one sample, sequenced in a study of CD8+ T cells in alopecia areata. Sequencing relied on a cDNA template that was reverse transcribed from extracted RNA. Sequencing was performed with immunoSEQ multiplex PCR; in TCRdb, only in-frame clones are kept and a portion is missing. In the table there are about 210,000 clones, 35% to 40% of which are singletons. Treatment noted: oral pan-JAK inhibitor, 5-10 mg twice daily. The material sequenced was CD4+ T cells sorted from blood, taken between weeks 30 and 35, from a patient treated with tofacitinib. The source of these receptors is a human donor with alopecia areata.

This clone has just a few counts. The CDR3, as DNA: TGTGCCAGCAACTCCCTGGGACAGCATAATTCACCCCTCCACTTT. It encodes CASNSLGQHNSPLHF. The chain has TRBV11-2 and TRBJ1-6; 7 bases are a match to TRBD1. The CDR3 has 15 residues. Germline-derived CDR1 and CDR2 are SGHAT and FQNNGV. V lost 7 bases to trimming and J lost 5 bases; unmatched junction nucleotides: 8.

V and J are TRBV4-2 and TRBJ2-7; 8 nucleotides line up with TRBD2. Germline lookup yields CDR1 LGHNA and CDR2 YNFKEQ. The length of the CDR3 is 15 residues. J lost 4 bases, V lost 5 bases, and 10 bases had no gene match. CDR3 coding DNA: TGTGCCAGCAGCGGGGGAACTAGCGGTTTTTACGAGCAGTACTTC. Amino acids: CASSGGTSGFYEQYF.

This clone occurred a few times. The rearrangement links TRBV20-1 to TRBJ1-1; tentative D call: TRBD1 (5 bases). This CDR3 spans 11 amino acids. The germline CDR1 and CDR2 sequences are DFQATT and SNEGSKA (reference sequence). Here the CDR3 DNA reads TGCATCGCCCCCAGGGACACTGAAGCTTTCTTT. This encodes CIAPRDTEAFF.

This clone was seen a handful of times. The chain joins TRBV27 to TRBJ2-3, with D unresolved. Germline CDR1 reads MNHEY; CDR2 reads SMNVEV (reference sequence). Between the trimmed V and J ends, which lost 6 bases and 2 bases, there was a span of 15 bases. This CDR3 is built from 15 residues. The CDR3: CASRGFAHNTDTQYF. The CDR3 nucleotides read TGTGCCAGCAGGGGATTTGCCCACAACACAGATACGCAGTATTTT.

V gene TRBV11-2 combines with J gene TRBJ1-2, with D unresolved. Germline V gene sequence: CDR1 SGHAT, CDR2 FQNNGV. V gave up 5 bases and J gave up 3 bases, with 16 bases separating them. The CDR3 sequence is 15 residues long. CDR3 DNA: TGTGCCAGCAGCCGCGGCCATACCGGGGACTATGGCTACACCTTC. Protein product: CASSRGHTGDYGYTF.

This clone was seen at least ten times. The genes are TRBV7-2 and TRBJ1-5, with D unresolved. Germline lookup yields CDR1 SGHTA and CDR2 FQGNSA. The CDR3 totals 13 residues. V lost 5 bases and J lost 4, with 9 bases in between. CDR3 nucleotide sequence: TGTGCCAGCAGCCCCCAGAGGAATCAGCCCCAGCATTTT. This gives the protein CASSPQRNQPQHF.

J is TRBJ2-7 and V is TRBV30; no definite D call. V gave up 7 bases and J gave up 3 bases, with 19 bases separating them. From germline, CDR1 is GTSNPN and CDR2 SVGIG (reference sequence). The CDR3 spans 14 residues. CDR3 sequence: CASVRLGSNYEQYF. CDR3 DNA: TGTGCCTCCGTCAGACTGGGATCTAACTACGAGCAGTACTTC. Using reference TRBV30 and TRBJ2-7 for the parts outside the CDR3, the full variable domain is SQTIHQWPATLVQPVGSPLSLECTVEGTSNPNLYWYRQAAGRGLQLLFYSVGIGQISSEVPQNLSASRPQDRQFILSSKKLLLSDSGFYLCASVRLGSNYEQYFGPGTRLTVT.

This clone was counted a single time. The CDR3 nucleotides read TGTGCCAGCAGCTTCAGCGGGGGGGCGGATACGCAGTATTTT. It specifies CASSFSGGADTQYF. The gene calls are TRBV7-2 and TRBJ2-3, with TRBD2 identical over 10 bases. Germline V gene data show CDR1 as SGHTA and CDR2 as FQGNSA. The J segment lost 6 bases and the V segment lost 3 bases, leaving 3 bases of the junction unmatched. The CDR3 is 14 amino acids.

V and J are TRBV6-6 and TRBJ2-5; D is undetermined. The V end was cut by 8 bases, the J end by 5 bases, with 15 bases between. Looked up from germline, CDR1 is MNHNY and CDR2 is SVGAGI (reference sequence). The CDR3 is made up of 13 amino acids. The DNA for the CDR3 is TGTGCCAGCTCTTCCCAGCAGAAGGAGACCCAGTACTTC. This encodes CASSSQQKETQYF.

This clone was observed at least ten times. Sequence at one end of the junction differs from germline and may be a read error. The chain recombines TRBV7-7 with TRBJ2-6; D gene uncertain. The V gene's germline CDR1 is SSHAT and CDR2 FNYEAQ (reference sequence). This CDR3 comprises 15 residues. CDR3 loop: CASSPQGGGANVLTF. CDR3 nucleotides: TGTGCTAGCAGCCCCCAAGGTGGAGGGGCCAACGTCCTGACTTTC.

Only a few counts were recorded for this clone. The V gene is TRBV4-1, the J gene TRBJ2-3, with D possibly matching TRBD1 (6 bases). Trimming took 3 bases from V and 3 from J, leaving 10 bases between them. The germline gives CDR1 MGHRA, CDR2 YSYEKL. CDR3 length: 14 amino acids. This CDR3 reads CASSHDGTTDTQYF. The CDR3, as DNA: TGCGCCAGCAGCCATGACGGGACAACAGATACGCAGTATTTT.

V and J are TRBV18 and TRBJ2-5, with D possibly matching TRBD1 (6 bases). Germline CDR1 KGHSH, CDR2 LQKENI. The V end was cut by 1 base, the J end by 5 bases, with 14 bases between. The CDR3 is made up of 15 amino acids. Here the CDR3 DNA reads TGTGCCAGCTCACCACTCCAGGGGAGACAGGAGACCCAGTACTTC. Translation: CASSPLQGRQETQYF.

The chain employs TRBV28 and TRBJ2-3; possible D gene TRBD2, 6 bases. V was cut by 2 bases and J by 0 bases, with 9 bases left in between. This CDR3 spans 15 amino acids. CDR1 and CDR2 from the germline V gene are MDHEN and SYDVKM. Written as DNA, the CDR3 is TGTGCCAGCAGTTTAGGCGGGGCGAGCACAGATACGCAGTATTTT. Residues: CASSLGGASTDTQYF.

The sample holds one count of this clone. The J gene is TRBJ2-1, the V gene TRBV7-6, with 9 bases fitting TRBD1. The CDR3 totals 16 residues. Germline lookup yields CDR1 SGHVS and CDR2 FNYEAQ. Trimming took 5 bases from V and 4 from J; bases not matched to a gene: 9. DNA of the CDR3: TGTGCCAGCAGCCCGGTCGCGGGACAGGGTTACAATGAGCAGTTCTTC. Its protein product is CASSPVAGQGYNEQFF.

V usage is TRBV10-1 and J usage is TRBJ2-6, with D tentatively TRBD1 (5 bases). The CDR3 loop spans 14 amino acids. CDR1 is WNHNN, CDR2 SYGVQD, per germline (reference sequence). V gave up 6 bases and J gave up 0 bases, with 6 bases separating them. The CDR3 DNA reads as TGCGCCAGCAGCGACAGCTCTGGGGCCAACGTCCTGACTTTC. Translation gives CASSDSSGANVLTF.

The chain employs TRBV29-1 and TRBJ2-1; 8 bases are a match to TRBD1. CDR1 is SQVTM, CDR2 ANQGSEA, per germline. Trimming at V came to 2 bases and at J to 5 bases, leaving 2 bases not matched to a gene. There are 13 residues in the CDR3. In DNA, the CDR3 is TGCAGCGTTGAATCAGGGGGCAACAATGAGCAGTTCTTC. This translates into CSVESGGNNEQFF.

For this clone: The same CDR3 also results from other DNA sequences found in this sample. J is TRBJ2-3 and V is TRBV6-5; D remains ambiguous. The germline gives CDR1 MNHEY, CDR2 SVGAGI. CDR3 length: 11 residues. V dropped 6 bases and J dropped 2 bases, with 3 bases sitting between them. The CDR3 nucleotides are TGTGCCAGCAGATACACAGATACGCAGTATTTT. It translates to CASRYTDTQYF.

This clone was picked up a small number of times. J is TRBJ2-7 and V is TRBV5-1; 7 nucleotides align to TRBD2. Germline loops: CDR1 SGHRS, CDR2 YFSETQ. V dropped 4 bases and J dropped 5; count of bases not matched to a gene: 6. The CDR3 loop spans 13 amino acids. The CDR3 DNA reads TGCGCCAGCAGCAAAGAGCGGGGACACGAGCAGTACTTC. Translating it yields CASSKERGHEQYF.

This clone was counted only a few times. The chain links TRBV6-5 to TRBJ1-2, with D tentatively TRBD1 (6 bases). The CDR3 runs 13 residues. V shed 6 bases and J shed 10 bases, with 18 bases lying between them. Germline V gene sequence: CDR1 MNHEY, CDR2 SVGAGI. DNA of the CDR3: TGTGCCAGCAGCAGAAACAGGGAAAGGTACTACACCTTC. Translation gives CASSRNRERYYTF.

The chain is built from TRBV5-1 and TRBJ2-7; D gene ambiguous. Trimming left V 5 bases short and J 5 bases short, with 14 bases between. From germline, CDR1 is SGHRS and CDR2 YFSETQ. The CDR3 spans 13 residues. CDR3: CASRQLVLDEQYF. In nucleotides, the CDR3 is TGCGCCAGCAGACAACTGGTTCTGGACGAGCAGTACTTC.

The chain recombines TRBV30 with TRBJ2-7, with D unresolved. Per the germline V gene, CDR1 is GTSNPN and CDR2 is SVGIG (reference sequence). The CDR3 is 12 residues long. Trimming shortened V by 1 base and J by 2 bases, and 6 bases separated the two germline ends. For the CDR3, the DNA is TGTGCCTGGAGTGGTTCGACCTACGAGCAGTACTTC. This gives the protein CAWSGSTYEQYF.

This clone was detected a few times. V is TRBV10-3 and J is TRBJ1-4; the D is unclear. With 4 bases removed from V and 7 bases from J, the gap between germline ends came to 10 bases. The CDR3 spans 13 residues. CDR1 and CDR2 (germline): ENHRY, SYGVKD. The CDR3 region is CAISAGLGEKLFF. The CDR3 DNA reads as TGTGCCATCAGTGCCGGGTTAGGTGAAAAACTGTTTTTT.

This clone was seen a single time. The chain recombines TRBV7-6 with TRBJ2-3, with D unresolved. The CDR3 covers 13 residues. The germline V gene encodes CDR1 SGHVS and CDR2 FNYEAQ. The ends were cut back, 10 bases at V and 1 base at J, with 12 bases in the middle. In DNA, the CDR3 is TGTGCCACCTCCGGGCTCGGCACAGATACGCAGTATTTT. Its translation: CATSGLGTDTQYF.

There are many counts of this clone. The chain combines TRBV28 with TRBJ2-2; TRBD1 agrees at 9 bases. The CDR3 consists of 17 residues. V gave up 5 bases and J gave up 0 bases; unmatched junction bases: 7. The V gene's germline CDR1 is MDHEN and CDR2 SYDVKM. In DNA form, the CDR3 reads TGTGCCAGCAGTGGCACCCGACAGGGGGCGAACACCGGGGAGCTGTTTTTT. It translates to CASSGTRQGANTGELFF. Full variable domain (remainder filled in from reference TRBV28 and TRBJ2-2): DVKVTQSSRYLVKRTGEKVFLECVQDMDHENMFWYRQDPGLGLRLIYFSYDVKMKEKGDIPEGYSVSREKKERFSLILESASTNQTSMYLCASSGTRQGANTGELFFGEGSRLTVL.

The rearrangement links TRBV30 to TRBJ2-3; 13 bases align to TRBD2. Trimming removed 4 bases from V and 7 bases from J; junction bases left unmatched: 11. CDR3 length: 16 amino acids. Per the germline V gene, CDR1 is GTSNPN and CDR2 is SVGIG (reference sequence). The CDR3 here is CAWNTGTSGDRHTQYF. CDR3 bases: TGTGCCTGGAACACCGGGACTAGCGGGGACCGACATACGCAGTATTTT. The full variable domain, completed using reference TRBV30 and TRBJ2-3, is SQTIHQWPATLVQPVGSPLSLECTVEGTSNPNLYWYRQAAGRGLQLLFYSVGIGQISSEVPQNLSASRPQDRQFILSSKKLLLSDSGFYLCAWNTGTSGDRHTQYFGPGTRLTVL.

CDR3 residues: CASTLNNEQFF. CDR3 nucleotides: TGTGCCAGCACCCTGAACAATGAGCAGTTCTTC. The rearrangement joins TRBV6-1 to TRBJ2-1; D gene uncertain. Germline V gene lookup returns CDR1 MNHNS and CDR2 SASEGT. Trimming cost V 7 bases and J 5 bases, with 6 bases left between them. This CDR3 comprises 11 residues.

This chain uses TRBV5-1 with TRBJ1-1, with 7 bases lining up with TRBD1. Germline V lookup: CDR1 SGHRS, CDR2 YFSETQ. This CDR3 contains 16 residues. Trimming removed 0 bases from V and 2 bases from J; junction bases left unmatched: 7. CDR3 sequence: CASSLANRGQNTEAFF. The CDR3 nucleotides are TGCGCCAGCAGCTTGGCCAACAGGGGACAAAACACTGAAGCTTTCTTT. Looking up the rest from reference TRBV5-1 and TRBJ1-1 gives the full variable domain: KAGVTQTPRYLIKTRGQQVTLSCSPISGHRSVSWYQQTPGQGLQFLFEYFSETQRNKGNFPGRFSGRQFSNSRSEMNVSTLELGDSALYLCASSLANRGQNTEAFFGQGTRLTVV.

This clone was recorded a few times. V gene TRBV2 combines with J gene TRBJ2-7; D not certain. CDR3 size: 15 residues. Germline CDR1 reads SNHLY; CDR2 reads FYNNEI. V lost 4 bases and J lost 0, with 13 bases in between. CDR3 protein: CASSVTSALSYEQYF. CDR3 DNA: TGTGCCAGCAGTGTAACCAGCGCTCTCTCCTACGAGCAGTACTTC.

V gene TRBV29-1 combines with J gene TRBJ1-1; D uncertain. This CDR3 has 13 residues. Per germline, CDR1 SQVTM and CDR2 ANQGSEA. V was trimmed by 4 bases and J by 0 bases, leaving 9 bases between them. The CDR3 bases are TGCAGCGTTGTACCGCTTATGAACACTGAAGCTTTCTTT. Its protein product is CSVVPLMNTEAFF.